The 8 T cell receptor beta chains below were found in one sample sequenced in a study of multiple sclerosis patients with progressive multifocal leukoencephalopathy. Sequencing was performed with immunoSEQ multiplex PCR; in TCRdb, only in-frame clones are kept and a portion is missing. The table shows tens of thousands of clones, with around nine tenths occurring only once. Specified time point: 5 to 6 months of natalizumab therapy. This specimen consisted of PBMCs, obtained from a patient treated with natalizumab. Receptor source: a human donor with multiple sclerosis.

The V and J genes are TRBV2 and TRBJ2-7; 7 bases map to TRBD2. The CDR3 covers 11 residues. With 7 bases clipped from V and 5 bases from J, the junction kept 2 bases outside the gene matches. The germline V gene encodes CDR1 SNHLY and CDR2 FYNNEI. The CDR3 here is CASNSGHEQYF. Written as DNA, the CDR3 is TGTGCCAGCAATAGCGGGCACGAGCAGTACTTC.

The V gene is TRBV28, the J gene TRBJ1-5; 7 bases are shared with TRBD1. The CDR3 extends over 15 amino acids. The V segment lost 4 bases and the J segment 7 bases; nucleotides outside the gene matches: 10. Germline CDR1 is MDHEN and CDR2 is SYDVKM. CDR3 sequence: CASSSSGGIRQPQHF. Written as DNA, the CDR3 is TGTGCCAGCAGTTCATCAGGGGGTATTAGGCAGCCCCAGCATTTT. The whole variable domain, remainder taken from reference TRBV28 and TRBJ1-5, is DVKVTQSSRYLVKRTGEKVFLECVQDMDHENMFWYRQDPGLGLRLIYFSYDVKMKEKGDIPEGYSVSREKKERFSLILESASTNQTSMYLCASSSSGGIRQPQHFGDGTRLSIL.

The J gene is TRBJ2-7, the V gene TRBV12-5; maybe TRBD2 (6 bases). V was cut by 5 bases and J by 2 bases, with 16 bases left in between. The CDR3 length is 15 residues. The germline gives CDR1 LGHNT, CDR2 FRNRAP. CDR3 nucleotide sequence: TGTGCTAGTGGTCTCGCTACTAGCCACCCCTACGAGCAGTACTTC. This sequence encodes CASGLATSHPYEQYF. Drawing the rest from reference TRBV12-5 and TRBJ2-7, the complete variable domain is DARVTQTPRHKVTEMGQEVTMRCQPILGHNTVFWYRQTMMQGLELLAYFRNRAPLDDSGMPKDRFSAEMPDATLATLKIQPSEPRDSAVYFCASGLATSHPYEQYFGPGTRLTVT.

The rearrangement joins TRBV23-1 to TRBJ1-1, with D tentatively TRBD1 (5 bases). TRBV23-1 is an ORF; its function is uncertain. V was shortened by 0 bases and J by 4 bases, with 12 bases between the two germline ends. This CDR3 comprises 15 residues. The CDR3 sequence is CASSQSQGGGTEAFF. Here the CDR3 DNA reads TGCGCCAGCAGTCAATCGCAGGGTGGGGGCACTGAAGCTTTCTTT.

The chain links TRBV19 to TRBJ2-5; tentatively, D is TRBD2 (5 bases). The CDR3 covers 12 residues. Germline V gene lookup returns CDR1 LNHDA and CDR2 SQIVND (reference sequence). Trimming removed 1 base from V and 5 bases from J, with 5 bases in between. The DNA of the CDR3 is TGTGCCAGTAGTATAGGGAGGGAGACCCAGTACTTC. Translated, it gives CASSIGRETQYF.

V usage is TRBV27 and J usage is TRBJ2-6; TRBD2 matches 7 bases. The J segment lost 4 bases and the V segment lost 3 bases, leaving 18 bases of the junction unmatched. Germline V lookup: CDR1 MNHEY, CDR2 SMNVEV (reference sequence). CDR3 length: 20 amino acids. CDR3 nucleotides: TGTGCCAGCAGTTTCTCTATCCGGGACTATTCTGATCAGGGGGCCAACGTCCTGACTTTC. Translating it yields CASSFSIRDYSDQGANVLTF.

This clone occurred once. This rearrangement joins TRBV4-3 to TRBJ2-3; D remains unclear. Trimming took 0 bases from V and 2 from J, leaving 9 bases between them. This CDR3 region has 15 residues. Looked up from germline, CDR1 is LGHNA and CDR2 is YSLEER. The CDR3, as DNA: TGCGCCAGCAGCCAAGAATTTGGGCACACAGATACGCAGTATTTT. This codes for CASSQEFGHTDTQYF.

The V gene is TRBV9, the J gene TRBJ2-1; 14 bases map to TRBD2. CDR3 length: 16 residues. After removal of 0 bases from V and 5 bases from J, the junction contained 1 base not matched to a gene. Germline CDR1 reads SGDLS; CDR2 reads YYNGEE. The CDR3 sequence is CASSVGGLAGDNEQFF. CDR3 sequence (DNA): TGTGCCAGCAGCGTAGGGGGACTAGCGGGAGACAATGAGCAGTTCTTC.